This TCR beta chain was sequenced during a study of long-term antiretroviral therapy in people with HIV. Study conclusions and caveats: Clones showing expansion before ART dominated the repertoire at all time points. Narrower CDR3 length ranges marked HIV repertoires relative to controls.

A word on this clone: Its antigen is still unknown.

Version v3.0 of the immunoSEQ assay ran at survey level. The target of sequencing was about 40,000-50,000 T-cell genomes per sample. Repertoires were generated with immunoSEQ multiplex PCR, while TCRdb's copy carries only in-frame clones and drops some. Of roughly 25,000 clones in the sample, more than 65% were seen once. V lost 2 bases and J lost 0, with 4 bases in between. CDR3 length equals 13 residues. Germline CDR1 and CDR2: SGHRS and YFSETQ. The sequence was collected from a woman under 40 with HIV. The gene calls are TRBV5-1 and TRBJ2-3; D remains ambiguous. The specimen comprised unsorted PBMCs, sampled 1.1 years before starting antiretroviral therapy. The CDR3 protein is CASSLTSTDTQYF. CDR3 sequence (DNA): TGCGCCAGCAGCTTAACTAGCACAGATACGCAGTATTTT.